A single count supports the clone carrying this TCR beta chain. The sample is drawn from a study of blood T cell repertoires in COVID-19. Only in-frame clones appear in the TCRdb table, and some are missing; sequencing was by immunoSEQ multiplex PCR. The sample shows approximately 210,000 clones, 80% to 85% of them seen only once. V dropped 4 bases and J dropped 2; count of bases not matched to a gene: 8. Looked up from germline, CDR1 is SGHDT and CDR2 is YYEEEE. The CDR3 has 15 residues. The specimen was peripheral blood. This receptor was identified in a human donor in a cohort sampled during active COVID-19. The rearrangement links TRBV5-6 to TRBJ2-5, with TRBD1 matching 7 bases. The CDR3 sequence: CASSPFPGQQETQYF. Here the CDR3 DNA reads TGTGCCAGCAGCCCCTTCCCGGGACAGCAAGAGACCCAGTACTTC.